This T cell receptor beta chain was sequenced in a study of cytomegalovirus exposure and HLA in healthy donors. Study-level findings and limits: The classifier reportedly diagnosed cytomegalovirus status with high specificity and sensitivity.

This CDR3 region has 13 residues. The V gene's germline CDR1 is SGHAT and CDR2 FQNNGV. V was clipped by 5 bases and J by 3 bases, with 9 bases between them. TCRdb's table, derived via immunoSEQ multiplex PCR, lists solely in-frame clones and lacks some. Among around 170,000 clones listed, around 90% were seen once. A word on this clone: The target antigen is unknown.

The V gene is TRBV11-2, the J gene TRBJ2-3; a possible D gene is TRBD2 (5 bases). Sequenced sample: PBMCs. The source of this sequence is a man younger than 30 in good health and CMV-seronegative. For the CDR3, the DNA is TGTGCCAGCAGCCAAGGACTGACAGATACGCAGTATTTT. Its translation is CASSQGLTDTQYF. Combining the CDR3 with reference TRBV11-2 and TRBJ2-3 gives the whole variable domain EAGVAQSPRYKIIEKRQSVAFWCNPISGHATLYWYQQILGQGPKLLIQFQNNGVVDDSQLPKDRFSAERLKGVDSTLKIQPAKLEDSAVYLCASSQGLTDTQYFGPGTRLTVL.